This passage covers 21 T cell receptor beta chains from one sample sequenced in a study of OX40 agonist ivuxolimab in advanced cancers. Some clones are missing from TCRdb's copy, which holds only in-frame ones; the method was immunoSEQ multiplex PCR. The table has more than 100,000 clones, about 93% seen once; the top ten hold roughly 0.94%. This specimen was CD4+ or CD8+ T cells sorted from blood, taken in a trial of the OX40 agonist ivuxolimab. The source of these receptors is an adult with an advanced solid tumor such as melanoma, head and neck, liver or kidney cancer.

V is TRBV6-1 and J is TRBJ1-3; D is ambiguous. The CDR3 extends over 14 amino acids. V shed 2 bases and J shed 4 bases, with 9 bases lying between them. CDR1 and CDR2 from the germline V gene are MNHNS and SASEGT. The CDR3 bases are TGTGCCAGCAGTGAAACGGACGTCGGAAACACCATATATTTT. This encodes CASSETDVGNTIYF.

The chain is built from TRBV5-1 and TRBJ1-3; D is ambiguous. V lost 0 bases to trimming and J lost 0 bases, with 10 bases between them. CDR3 length equals 16 residues. Germline V gene lookup returns CDR1 SGHRS and CDR2 YFSETQ. The CDR3 region is CASSLEVAVSGNTIYF. In nucleotides, the CDR3 is TGCGCCAGCAGCTTGGAAGTGGCAGTCTCTGGAAACACCATATATTTT.

The chain couples TRBV5-1 to TRBJ2-2; possible D gene TRBD2, 5 bases. CDR1 and CDR2 from the germline V gene are SGHRS and YFSETQ. V was pared by 7 bases and J by 4 bases, with 17 bases between. CDR3 size: 15 residues. CDR3 nucleotide sequence: TGCGCCAGCTACCCGGCCGGAGGAAGCACCGGGGAGCTGTTTTTT. Residues: CASYPAGGSTGELFF.

The J gene is TRBJ1-1, the V gene TRBV7-2; the D is unclear. Trimming took off 10 bases at V and 4 bases at J, with 13 bases between the two ends. Germline values: CDR1 SGHTA, CDR2 FQGNSA. The CDR3 has 12 amino acids. In DNA form, the CDR3 reads TGTGCCAAGTTTAAGGCAGTCACTGAAGCTTTCTTT. It specifies CAKFKAVTEAFF.

The rearrangement links TRBV7-8 to TRBJ2-7, with 8 nucleotides matching TRBD1. From germline, CDR1 is SGHVS and CDR2 FQNEAQ. The CDR3 runs to 14 residues. Trimming at V came to 5 bases and at J to 7 bases, leaving 10 bases not matched to a gene. The CDR3 is CASSPRTGRGEQYF. The CDR3 DNA reads TGTGCCAGCAGCCCCCGGACAGGGAGAGGTGAGCAGTACTTC.

This sequence joins TRBV28 and TRBJ2-7; 11 bases map to TRBD2. V gave up 3 bases and J gave up 0 bases; unmatched junction bases: 7. This CDR3 spans 17 amino acids. Germline values: CDR1 MDHEN, CDR2 SYDVKM. CDR3 DNA sequence: TGTGCCAGCAGTTTGGCTAGCGGGAGGATAAGCTCCTACGAGCAGTACTTC. It codes for CASSLASGRISSYEQYF.

CDR3 nucleotide sequence: TGTGCCAGCACCCGGAGGCTCACAGGGTCGCGAGAGACCCAGTACTTC. The encoded protein is CASTRRLTGSRETQYF. The chain is built from TRBV5-6 and TRBJ2-5; D may be TRBD1 (6 bases). The CDR3 is 16 amino acids. The V end lost 6 bases, the J end lost 4 bases, and 22 bases lay between the germline ends. Germline V lookup: CDR1 SGHDT, CDR2 YYEEEE.

V gene TRBV10-1 combines with J gene TRBJ2-1, with a tentative D call TRBD1 (5 bases). CDR1 and CDR2 from the germline V gene are WNHNN and SYGVQD (reference sequence). The ends were cut back, 4 bases at V and 8 bases at J, with 21 bases in the middle. The CDR3 is 16 residues long. The CDR3 protein is CASSGGHSDGVDEQFF. CDR3 DNA: TGCGCCAGCAGTGGAGGACATTCCGACGGCGTGGATGAGCAGTTCTTC.

The J gene is TRBJ1-1, the V gene TRBV7-9; the D is unclear. Germline values: CDR1 SEHNR, CDR2 FQNEAQ (reference sequence). V shed 2 bases and J shed 3 bases, with 7 bases lying between them. The CDR3 contains 13 residues. The CDR3 DNA reads as TGTGCCAGCAGCTTAACTTCGTACACTGAAGCTTTCTTT. Its translation is CASSLTSYTEAFF.

V gene TRBV7-9 combines with J gene TRBJ1-2; D gene uncertain. Germline V lookup: CDR1 SEHNR, CDR2 FQNEAQ (reference sequence). The V gene lost 5 bases and the J gene lost 6 bases, with 10 bases spanning the gap. The CDR3 covers 12 residues. Written as DNA, the CDR3 is TGTGCCAGCAGCCCCGGCCCCCATGGCTACACCTTC. Encoded protein: CASSPGPHGYTF.

The chain has TRBV28 and TRBJ1-1; D uncertain. The CDR3 runs to 15 residues. Germline V gene data show CDR1 as MDHEN and CDR2 as SYDVKM. Between the trimmed V and J ends, which lost 4 bases and 3 bases, there was a span of 15 bases. The CDR3 is CASSSALRRYTEAFF. The CDR3 DNA sequence: TGTGCCAGCAGTTCCGCCCTCCGGAGATACACTGAAGCTTTCTTT.

This sequence joins TRBV7-2 and TRBJ2-5; 8 nucleotides align to TRBD1. CDR1 and CDR2 (germline): SGHTA, FQGNSA. The trim removed 5 bases at V and 5 bases at J, leaving 4 bases unmatched. The CDR3 loop spans 13 amino acids. The CDR3 is CASSPGGGETQYF. CDR3 nucleotide sequence: TGTGCCAGCAGCCCAGGGGGCGGGGAGACCCAGTACTTC.

The genes are TRBV28 and TRBJ2-7, with 11 bases matching TRBD1. The germline V gene encodes CDR1 MDHEN and CDR2 SYDVKM. The CDR3 is made up of 15 amino acids. The V gene end was trimmed by 3 bases and the J gene end by 3 bases; junction bases not matched to a gene: 4. CDR3 bases: TGTGCCAGCAGTTTTCCGGGACAGGGGGGCTACGAGCAGTACTTC. Translating gives CASSFPGQGGYEQYF.

The chain uses TRBV7-2 and TRBJ2-7; 9 nucleotides agree with TRBD1. Germline-derived CDR1 and CDR2 are SGHTA and FQGNSA. With 5 bases clipped from V and 4 bases from J, the junction kept 3 bases outside the gene matches. The CDR3 is made up of 13 amino acids. The CDR3 region has the DNA TGTGCCAGCAGCCAAGGGACAGGGTACGAGCAGTACTTC. Translation gives CASSQGTGYEQYF.

The J gene is TRBJ2-1, the V gene TRBV27; 12 nucleotides line up with TRBD1. J was trimmed by 9 bases and V by 6 bases; bases with no gene match: 6. Germline CDR1 and CDR2: MNHEY and SMNVEV (reference sequence). This CDR3 spans 14 amino acids. The CDR3 DNA is TGTGCCAGCAGGGAGGGACAGGGGGCCGGTGAGCAGTTCTTC. Protein sequence: CASREGQGAGEQFF.

This rearrangement joins TRBV6-1 to TRBJ1-1; unclear D gene. In germline, CDR1 is MNHNS, CDR2 SASEGT. V lost 1 base to trimming and J lost 2 bases, with 11 bases between them. The CDR3 totals 15 residues. The CDR3 DNA sequence: TGTGCCAGCAGTGAAGTATGGACCGTCAACACTGAAGCTTTCTTT. It is translated as CASSEVWTVNTEAFF.

This clone was counted a single time. The genes are TRBV5-8 and TRBJ2-7; D unclear. Germline loops: CDR1 SGHTS, CDR2 YDEGEE. The ends were cut back, 0 bases at V and 2 bases at J, with 15 bases in the middle. There are 16 residues in the CDR3. The CDR3 DNA follows: TGTGCCAGCAGCTTGGGAAGAGCACAGACTCCCTACGAGCAGTACTTC. The encoded protein is CASSLGRAQTPYEQYF.

The chain recombines TRBV7-8 with TRBJ1-3; D remains ambiguous. Germline V gene lookup returns CDR1 SGHVS and CDR2 FQNEAQ. V lost 5 bases, J lost 0 bases, and 17 bases lay in between. The CDR3 extends over 17 amino acids. The CDR3 nucleotides read TGTGCCAGCAGCAGACCCCCGGGCACGAGCTCTGGAAACACCATATATTTT. Translated, it gives CASSRPPGTSSGNTIYF.

This clone was seen a few times. V gene TRBV10-2 combines with J gene TRBJ1-5, with unresolved D. Germline values: CDR1 WSHSY, CDR2 SAAADI. The ends were cut back, 3 bases at V and 0 bases at J, with 9 bases in the middle. The CDR3 runs 15 residues. The CDR3 protein is CASSDREGSNQPQHF. The CDR3 DNA reads as TGCGCCAGCAGTGATCGGGAGGGTAGCAATCAGCCCCAGCATTTT.

The V gene is TRBV7-3, the J gene TRBJ2-2, with D possibly being TRBD1 (6 bases). This CDR3 is built from 14 residues. Germline assignment: CDR1 SGHTA and CDR2 FQGTGA. The ends were cut back, 5 bases at V and 4 bases at J, with 11 bases in the middle. This chain's CDR3 is CASSKDRPTGELFF. Written as DNA, the CDR3 is TGTGCCAGCAGCAAAGACAGGCCCACCGGGGAGCTGTTTTTT.

The genes are TRBV7-3 and TRBJ2-7; possibly TRBD2 for D (5 bases). Trimming left V 7 bases short and J 3 bases short, with 16 bases between. CDR1 SGHTA and CDR2 FQGTGA come from the germline V gene. This CDR3 is 14 amino acids long. The CDR3 loop reads CASTVATGFYEQYF. The CDR3 nucleotides are TGTGCCAGCACCGTCGCAACGGGATTCTACGAGCAGTACTTC.